Below are 27 T cell receptor beta chains sequenced from a single sample in a study of blood T cell repertoires in COVID-19. Profiled with immunoSEQ multiplex PCR; TCRdb holds only in-frame clones, not every one. The sample includes some 110,000 clones, about three quarters of them seen just once. Sequencing input: peripheral blood. The receptor set was obtained from a man aged 70-80 years with acute or convalescent COVID-19.

The V and J genes are TRBV6-5 and TRBJ2-7; D is perhaps TRBD1 (6 bases). CDR3 length equals 13 residues. The germline V gene has CDR1 MNHEY and CDR2 SVGAGI. Deletions cut 6 bases from V and 7 bases from J, with 16 bases between. CDR3 sequence: CASSSGVEREQYF. The CDR3 region has the DNA TGTGCCAGCAGCTCAGGGGTGGAGAGGGAGCAGTACTTC.

J is TRBJ1-6 and V is TRBV19; TRBD1 aligns across 7 bases. Germline V gene lookup returns CDR1 LNHDA and CDR2 SQIVND (reference sequence). Trimming at V came to 4 bases and at J to 4 bases, leaving 10 bases not matched to a gene. The CDR3 loop spans 17 amino acids. In nucleotides, the CDR3 is TGTGCCAGTAGTAGCGGGGACAGCTCGTTTTATAATTCACCCCTCCACTTT. Translation gives CASSSGDSSFYNSPLHF.

The chain combines TRBV11-3 with TRBJ2-7; 7 bases line up with TRBD1. Looked up from germline, CDR1 is SGHNT and CDR2 is YENEEA. V lost 5 bases, J lost 2 bases, and 3 bases stayed unmatched. CDR3 length: 13 residues. The CDR3 DNA reads as TGTGCCAGCAGCCCCGGGACAGCCTACGAGCAGTACTTC. Its translation is CASSPGTAYEQYF.

The CDR3 coding sequence is TGTGCCAGCAGCTTAGGGGACAGGGTAGTCGGGCAGTACTTC. Translating it yields CASSLGDRVVGQYF. This chain joins TRBV11-2 and TRBJ2-7; TRBD1 matches at 9 bases. Germline trimming cut 1 base from V and 9 bases from J; bases unmatched to any gene: 7. Germline CDR1 SGHAT, CDR2 FQNNGV. This CDR3 comprises 14 residues.

The J gene is TRBJ2-3, the V gene TRBV5-1; the match to TRBD2 covers 9 bases. The ends lost 1 base at V and 1 base at J; junction bases unmatched: 13. Germline V CDR1 and CDR2: SGHRS, YFSETQ. The CDR3 is 19 residues long. CDR3 nucleotide sequence: TGCGCCAGCAGCTTGTCGGCTAGCGGGAATAACTGGGGCACAGATACGCAGTATTTT. Encoded protein: CASSLSASGNNWGTDTQYF. Complete variable domain (other parts from reference TRBV5-1 and TRBJ2-3): KAGVTQTPRYLIKTRGQQVTLSCSPISGHRSVSWYQQTPGQGLQFLFEYFSETQRNKGNFPGRFSGRQFSNSRSEMNVSTLELGDSALYLCASSLSASGNNWGTDTQYFGPGTRLTVL.

The J gene is TRBJ2-3, the V gene TRBV5-4; the match to TRBD2 covers 8 bases. J gave up 3 bases and V 6 bases, and 15 bases lay outside the gene matches. The CDR3 runs to 17 residues. CDR1 and CDR2 (germline): SGHNT, YYREEE (reference sequence). The CDR3 region has the DNA TGTGCCAGCACCCTGGGACGGGGGGGTGGTTGGACAGATACGCAGTATTTT. Translating it yields CASTLGRGGGWTDTQYF.

The gene calls are TRBV4-1 and TRBJ2-4, with a weak D call TRBD2 (6 bases). Germline V gene sequence: CDR1 MGHRA, CDR2 YSYEKL. The CDR3 spans 18 residues. Trimming took off 0 bases at V and 6 bases at J, with 21 bases between the two ends. CDR3 in amino acids: CASSQDRAGLLGRNIQYF. The CDR3 DNA follows: TGCGCCAGCAGCCAAGATCGGGCAGGACTACTTGGGAGAAACATTCAGTACTTC.

The chain combines TRBV5-1 with TRBJ2-7, with D possibly being TRBD2 (5 bases). This CDR3 has 16 amino acids. Trimming removed 1 base at V and 3 bases at J, with 17 bases between. Germline V lookup: CDR1 SGHRS, CDR2 YFSETQ. CDR3 sequence: CASSLTLGGPVYEQYF. CDR3 DNA sequence: TGCGCCAGCAGCTTGACGTTAGGCGGGCCGGTCTACGAGCAGTACTTC.

The chain joins TRBV24-1 to TRBJ1-5; D call uncertain. V lost 4 bases and J 8 bases, leaving 17 bases between the germline ends. Germline lookup yields CDR1 KGHDR and CDR2 SFDVKD. CDR3 length: 15 residues. The CDR3 coding sequence is TGTGCCACCAGTGACTCGAGGTTCGTCAGTGAGCCCCAGCATTTT. The encoded protein is CATSDSRFVSEPQHF.

A word on this clone: Other DNA sequences from this sample encode an identical CDR3 as well. The V call is TRBV18, the J call TRBJ1-4; 7 nucleotides agree with TRBD1. The germline V gene has CDR1 KGHSH and CDR2 LQKENI. CDR3 length equals 16 residues. V dropped 3 bases and J dropped 2; count of bases not matched to a gene: 6. The CDR3 protein is CASSPLQGRTNEKLFF. DNA of the CDR3: TGTGCCAGCTCACCTCTACAGGGGAGGACTAATGAAAAACTGTTTTTT.

V gene TRBV5-5 combines with J gene TRBJ2-1; TRBD2 matches at 14 bases. J lost 6 bases, V lost 4 bases, and 3 bases had no gene match. The CDR3 contains 15 residues. Germline loops: CDR1 SGHKS, CDR2 YYEKEE (reference sequence). The CDR3 region is CASSPGLAGANEQFF. CDR3 coding DNA: TGTGCCAGCAGCCCGGGACTAGCGGGAGCCAATGAGCAGTTCTTC.

Comments on this clone: At one end, the junction sequence differs from germline, possibly due to a read error. J is TRBJ1-2 and V is TRBV9; the match to TRBD1 covers 7 bases. The CDR3 consists of 14 residues. CDR1 is SGDLS, CDR2 YYNGEE, per germline. The CDR3 reads CASSARQGISPRKF. Written as DNA, the CDR3 is TGTGCCAGCAGCGCCCGACAGGGTATCAGCCCGAGGAAATTC.

The chain combines TRBV7-9 with TRBJ1-2; 10 bases are shared with TRBD1. V was clipped by 3 bases and J by 0 bases; unmatched bases: 1. In germline, CDR1 is SEHNR, CDR2 FQNEAQ (reference sequence). This CDR3 contains 15 residues. CDR3 loop: CASSLTGGSNYGYTF. The CDR3, as DNA: TGTGCCAGCAGCTTGACAGGGGGCTCTAACTATGGCTACACCTTC.

The chain links TRBV14 to TRBJ1-6, with TRBD1 as a possible D gene (5 bases). V shed 5 bases and J shed 7 bases, with 12 bases lying between them. The germline V gene has CDR1 SGHDN and CDR2 FVKESK. The CDR3 has 14 residues. This CDR3 reads CASSSTVSNSPLHF. CDR3 sequence (DNA): TGTGCCAGCAGCTCGACAGTAAGCAATTCACCCCTCCACTTT. The full variable domain, its missing parts supplied by reference TRBV14 and TRBJ1-6, is EAGVTQFPSHSVIEKGQTVTLRCDPISGHDNLYWYRRVMGKEIKFLLHFVKESKQDESGMPNNRFLAERTGGTYSTLKVQPAELEDSGVYFCASSSTVSNSPLHFGNGTRLTVT.

This clone has only one observation. The chain has TRBV3-1 (or the pseudogene TRBV3-2) and TRBJ1-4; D is perhaps TRBD1 (5 bases). V was trimmed by 1 base and J by 2 bases, leaving 17 bases between them. Per germline, CDR1 LGHDT and CDR2 YNNKEL (reference sequence). CDR3 length equals 18 residues. The CDR3 region is CASSQGDPLGGTNEKLFF. The CDR3 DNA reads TGTGCCAGCAGCCAAGGCGACCCCTTGGGGGGGACTAATGAAAAACTGTTTTTT.

The V call is TRBV29-1, the J call TRBJ2-5; possibly TRBD1 for D (5 bases). Germline CDR1 and CDR2: SQVTM and ANQGSEA. CDR3 size: 12 residues. The V and J ends lost 4 bases and 5 bases respectively, with 11 bases between them. CDR3 protein: CSVGRAGETQYF. CDR3 nucleotide sequence: TGCAGCGTTGGAAGGGCAGGGGAGACCCAGTACTTC.

There are a few counts of this clone. CDR3 loop: CASSQDPQGSGSNQPQHF. In DNA, the CDR3 is TGCGCCAGCAGCCAAGATCCACAGGGAAGTGGGAGCAATCAGCCCCAGCATTTT. The rearrangement links TRBV4-3 to TRBJ1-5, with a possible D match to TRBD1 (6 bases). This CDR3 has 18 amino acids. The germline V gene encodes CDR1 LGHNA and CDR2 YSLEER. The V end lost 0 bases, the J end lost 1 base, and 16 bases lay between the germline ends.

Worth noting for this clone: The junction and the germline gene differ at one end; a read error may be behind it. The J gene is TRBJ1-6, the V gene TRBV12-3 or TRBV12-4; D uncertain. This CDR3 has 12 amino acids. The CDR3 nucleotides are TGTGCCAGCAGCTCATCGAGTCCACCCCCCCACTTT. Its translation: CASSSSSPPPHF.

The gene calls are TRBV5-1 and TRBJ1-1; 10 positions match TRBD1. Trimming took 3 bases from V and 4 from J; bases not matched to a gene: 3. The germline V gene has CDR1 SGHRS and CDR2 YFSETQ. This CDR3 has 14 residues. CDR3: CASSSGQGGTEAFF. The DNA for the CDR3 is TGCGCCAGCAGCTCCGGACAGGGGGGCACTGAAGCTTTCTTT.

The rearrangement links TRBV20-1 to TRBJ2-3; D unclear. The CDR3 is 10 amino acids. Deletions cut 7 bases from V and 6 bases from J, with 8 bases between. CDR1 and CDR2 (germline): DFQATT, SNEGSKA (reference sequence). CDR3 nucleotides: TGCAGTGTAGCTTCGGATACGCAGTATTTT. Its translation: CSVASDTQYF.

The chain recombines TRBV18 with TRBJ1-2, with D possibly matching TRBD1 (5 bases). The CDR3 length is 16 residues. Germline V gives CDR1 KGHSH, CDR2 LQKENI. V was clipped by 3 bases and J by 3 bases, with 17 bases between them. In DNA, the CDR3 is TGTGCCAGCTCACCGGCCGACAGCTCCCTTTACTATGGCTACACCTTC. Its translation: CASSPADSSLYYGYTF.

J is TRBJ2-7 and V is TRBV28, with D tentatively TRBD2 (5 bases). Trimming shortened V by 2 bases and J by 3 bases, and 14 bases separated the two germline ends. The CDR3 spans 15 residues. CDR1 and CDR2 from the germline V gene are MDHEN and SYDVKM. Written as DNA, the CDR3 is TGTGCCAGCAGTTTAAACCCGGGGTCAGGCTACGAGCAGTACTTC. Translated, it gives CASSLNPGSGYEQYF. Full variable domain (missing parts from reference TRBV28 and TRBJ2-7): DVKVTQSSRYLVKRTGEKVFLECVQDMDHENMFWYRQDPGLGLRLIYFSYDVKMKEKGDIPEGYSVSREKKERFSLILESASTNQTSMYLCASSLNPGSGYEQYFGPGTRLTVT.

V and J are TRBV27 and TRBJ2-7; 7 nucleotides match TRBD1. V shed 0 bases, J shed 2 bases, and the junction held 7 bases outside the gene matches. This CDR3 comprises 16 residues. The germline gives CDR1 MNHEY, CDR2 SMNVEV (reference sequence). The CDR3 is CASSLSKGQGAYEQYF. The DNA of the CDR3 is TGTGCCAGCAGTTTATCGAAGGGCCAGGGGGCCTACGAGCAGTACTTC.

V usage is TRBV28 and J usage is TRBJ2-7; 10 positions match TRBD1. V was clipped by 2 bases and J by 2 bases; unmatched bases: 6. Looked up from germline, CDR1 is MDHEN and CDR2 is SYDVKM. The CDR3 runs to 16 residues. The CDR3 sequence: CASSLPGTGVAYEQYF. CDR3 coding DNA: TGTGCCAGCAGTTTACCGGGGACAGGGGTAGCCTACGAGCAGTACTTC.

This chain connects TRBV19 to TRBJ2-3; the match to TRBD2 covers 12 bases. Germline V gives CDR1 LNHDA, CDR2 SQIVND (reference sequence). Trimming removed 1 base from V and 6 bases from J; junction bases left unmatched: 5. CDR3 length: 16 amino acids. For the CDR3, the DNA is TGTGCCAGTAGTATAGGGACTAGCGGGAACCCGGATACGCAGTATTTT. Translation gives CASSIGTSGNPDTQYF.

This clone was counted only a few times. The chain recombines TRBV18 with TRBJ1-1, with 11 bases aligning to TRBD1. J gave up 7 bases and V 4 bases, and 11 bases lay outside the gene matches. The CDR3 sequence is 16 residues long. Per germline, CDR1 KGHSH and CDR2 LQKENI. The CDR3 is CASSHRALGQGVEAFF. CDR3 nucleotides: TGTGCCAGCTCACACCGGGCCTTGGGACAGGGGGTTGAAGCTTTCTTT.

The genes are TRBV18 and TRBJ1-4, with a possible D match to TRBD1 (6 bases). Trimming took 2 bases from V and 8 from J, leaving 9 bases between them. Per the germline V gene, CDR1 is KGHSH and CDR2 is LQKENI. The CDR3 is 13 residues long. The CDR3 DNA sequence: TGTGCCAGCTCACCAACAGGGCGCGAAAAACTGTTTTTT. Translated, it gives CASSPTGREKLFF.